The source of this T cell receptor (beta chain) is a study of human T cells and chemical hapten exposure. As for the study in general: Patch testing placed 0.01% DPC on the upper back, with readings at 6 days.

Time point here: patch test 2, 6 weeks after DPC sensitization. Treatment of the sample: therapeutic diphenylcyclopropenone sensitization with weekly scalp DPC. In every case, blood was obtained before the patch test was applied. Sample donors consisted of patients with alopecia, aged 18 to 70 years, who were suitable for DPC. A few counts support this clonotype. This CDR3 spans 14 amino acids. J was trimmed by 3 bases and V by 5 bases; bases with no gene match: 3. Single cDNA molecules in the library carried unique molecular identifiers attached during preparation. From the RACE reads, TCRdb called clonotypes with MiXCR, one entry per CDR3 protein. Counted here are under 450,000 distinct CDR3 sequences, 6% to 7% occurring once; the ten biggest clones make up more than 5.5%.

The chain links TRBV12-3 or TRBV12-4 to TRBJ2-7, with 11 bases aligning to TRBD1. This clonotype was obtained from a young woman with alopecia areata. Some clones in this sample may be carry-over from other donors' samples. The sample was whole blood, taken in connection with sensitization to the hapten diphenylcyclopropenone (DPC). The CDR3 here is CASSLGTGGYEQYF. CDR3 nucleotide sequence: TGTGCCAGCAGTCTCGGGACAGGGGGCTACGAGCAGTACTTC.